The 15 T cell receptor beta chains below were found in one sample sequenced in a study of neurological immune-mediated disorders. A single record per CDR3 protein comes from TCRdb applying MiXCR to the 5' RACE reads. This table has 80,000 to 100,000 distinct CDR3 sequences, under 4.5% appearing once. The sequenced sample was PBMCs. These receptor sequences come from a woman in her 50s with multiple sclerosis.

Ten or more counts support this clonotype. The chain combines TRBV7-9 with TRBJ2-7; TRBD1 or TRBD2 may be the D gene (6 bases each). The germline V gene encodes CDR1 SEHNR and CDR2 FQNEAQ (reference sequence). V was trimmed by 8 bases and J by 5 bases, leaving 22 bases between them. The CDR3 sequence is 15 residues long. CDR3 coding DNA: TGTGCCAGCGCCAAGGGGGGAGCTGGTGCTCACGAGCAGTACTTC. This encodes CASAKGGAGAHEQYF.

The sample holds a few counts of this clonotype. The chain combines TRBV20-1 with TRBJ2-5, with 10 bases fitting TRBD2. CDR3 length equals 17 residues. J gave up 5 bases and V 0 bases, and 12 bases lay outside the gene matches. From germline, CDR1 is DFQATT and CDR2 SNEGSKA (reference sequence). The CDR3 sequence is CSAREGLAGAWRETQYF. CDR3 nucleotides: TGCAGTGCTAGAGAGGGCCTAGCGGGGGCCTGGAGGGAGACCCAGTACTTC.

This clonotype was seen at least ten times. The V call is TRBV5-1, the J call TRBJ2-1; 11 positions match TRBD1. Germline values: CDR1 SGHRS, CDR2 YFSETQ. The CDR3 totals 15 residues. Trimming at V came to 4 bases and at J to 4 bases, leaving 4 bases not matched to a gene. CDR3 DNA: TGCGCCAGCAGCGCGGGACAGGGGGTGTACAATGAGCAGTTCTTC. Its translation: CASSAGQGVYNEQFF.

The J gene is TRBJ1-1, the V gene TRBV7-2; D is possibly TRBD1 (6 bases). CDR1 SGHTA and CDR2 FQGNSA come from the germline V gene. The V end was cut by 6 bases, the J end by 7 bases, with 21 bases between. This CDR3 is 15 amino acids long. The CDR3 DNA reads as TGTGCCAGCAGATCCCGGGACACGCAGCAGGATGAAGCTTTCTTT. It yields the protein CASRSRDTQQDEAFF. The variable domain in full, with the rest retrieved from reference TRBV7-2 and TRBJ1-1, is GAGVSQSPSNKVTEKGKDVELRCDPISGHTALYWYRQSLGQGLEFLIYFQGNSAPDKSGLPSDRFSAERTGGSVSTLTIQRTQQEDSAVYLCASRSRDTQQDEAFFGQGTRLTVV.

This clonotype has ten or more counts. The genes are TRBV27 and TRBJ1-1; D is uncertain. V was clipped by 4 bases and J by 0 bases, with 9 bases between them. The CDR3 has 14 amino acids. Germline-derived CDR1 and CDR2 are MNHEY and SMNVEV (reference sequence). As DNA, the CDR3 is TGTGCCAGCAGTTCCGGCAGTTTGAACACTGAAGCTTTCTTT. Protein sequence: CASSSGSLNTEAFF.

This clonotype was seen at least ten times. The rearrangement uses TRBV20-1 and TRBJ2-7; TRBD1 matches at 8 bases. Germline loops: CDR1 DFQATT, CDR2 SNEGSKA (reference sequence). The J segment lost 6 bases and the V segment lost 0 bases, leaving 7 bases of the junction unmatched. The CDR3 consists of 14 residues. As DNA, the CDR3 is TGCAGTGCTAGAGACAGGGGGCGTCTCGGCGAGCAGTACTTC. This gives the protein CSARDRGRLGEQYF.

This clonotype was counted many times. The J gene is TRBJ2-1, the V gene TRBV12-3 or TRBV12-4; 7 positions agree with TRBD1. V was pared by 6 bases and J by 8 bases, with 13 bases of the junction left unmatched. CDR3 length equals 15 residues. The CDR3 nucleotides are TGTGCCAGCAGCCCAAAACAGGGGCCTGGGCATGAGCAGTTCTTC. Translating gives CASSPKQGPGHEQFF.

This clonotype has at least ten counts. The gene calls are TRBV10-3 and TRBJ2-1; no clear D gene. Trimming stripped 4 bases from V and 9 bases from J, with 13 bases between. Germline V gene lookup returns CDR1 ENHRY and CDR2 SYGVKD. The CDR3 has 13 amino acids. CDR3 amino acids: CAISATNSFEQFF. The CDR3 bases are TGTGCCATCAGTGCGACGAACTCCTTTGAGCAGTTCTTC.

This clonotype came up many times. The chain joins TRBV7-2 to TRBJ1-3, with TRBD1 matching over 7 bases. From germline, CDR1 is SGHTA and CDR2 FQGNSA. The CDR3 contains 14 residues. Germline trimming cut 4 bases from V and 5 bases from J; bases unmatched to any gene: 5. In DNA, the CDR3 is TGTGCCAGCAGCTCGACAGGGACGAGAAACACCATATATTTT. Translated, it gives CASSSTGTRNTIYF.

This clonotype showed up many times. V and J are TRBV11-2 and TRBJ1-4; 11 nucleotides align to TRBD1. The germline gives CDR1 SGHAT, CDR2 FQNNGV. The CDR3 has 15 residues. With 5 bases clipped from V and 8 bases from J, the junction kept 7 bases outside the gene matches. Written as DNA, the CDR3 is TGTGCCAGCAGCGAAGGGGACAGGGGGAACGAAAAACTGTTTTTT. It specifies CASSEGDRGNEKLFF.

In this sample, this clonotype turned up many times. This sequence joins TRBV7-9 and TRBJ2-7; unclear D gene. V shed 3 bases and J shed 9 bases, with 18 bases lying between them. Germline values: CDR1 SEHNR, CDR2 FQNEAQ (reference sequence). The CDR3 runs to 14 residues. CDR3 amino acids: CASSLSPPSGGQYF. CDR3 DNA: TGTGCCAGCAGCTTGTCCCCCCCCTCCGGTGGGCAGTACTTC.

This clonotype was seen at least ten times. V is TRBV5-1 and J is TRBJ1-1; 8 positions match TRBD1. Germline trimming cut 0 bases from V and 2 bases from J; bases unmatched to any gene: 3. The CDR3 covers 15 residues. Germline V gene sequence: CDR1 SGHRS, CDR2 YFSETQ. The CDR3 DNA is TGCGCCAGCAGCTTGGACGGGACAGGCAACACTGAAGCTTTCTTT. Amino acid sequence: CASSLDGTGNTEAFF.

There are many counts of this clonotype. The genes are TRBV5-6 and TRBJ2-7, with TRBD2 matching over 8 bases. Germline trimming cut 2 bases from V and 2 bases from J; bases unmatched to any gene: 3. Germline V gene lookup returns CDR1 SGHDT and CDR2 YYEEEE. The CDR3 spans 14 residues. The DNA of the CDR3 is TGTGCCAGCAGCTTTAGCGGGGTAACCTACGAGCAGTACTTC. Protein product: CASSFSGVTYEQYF.

This clonotype showed up many times. The chain joins TRBV20-1 to TRBJ2-7; the D is unclear. Germline CDR1 and CDR2: DFQATT and SNEGSKA (reference sequence). This CDR3 comprises 16 residues. V gave up 0 bases and J gave up 0 bases, with 15 bases separating them. CDR3 DNA: TGCAGTGCTAGAGATCTACGGGCCAGGAGCTCCTACGAGCAGTACTTC. Protein sequence: CSARDLRARSSYEQYF.

This clonotype was recorded many times. The chain is built from TRBV6-2 or TRBV6-3 and TRBJ2-3; the D gene is possibly TRBD1 (6 bases). CDR3 size: 16 residues. V was pared by 2 bases and J by 0 bases, with 12 bases between. Per the germline V gene, CDR1 is MNHEY and CDR2 is SVGEGT. The CDR3 protein is CASSYGGLTSTDTQYF. CDR3 DNA: TGTGCCAGCAGTTACGGGGGCCTTACTAGCACAGATACGCAGTATTTT.